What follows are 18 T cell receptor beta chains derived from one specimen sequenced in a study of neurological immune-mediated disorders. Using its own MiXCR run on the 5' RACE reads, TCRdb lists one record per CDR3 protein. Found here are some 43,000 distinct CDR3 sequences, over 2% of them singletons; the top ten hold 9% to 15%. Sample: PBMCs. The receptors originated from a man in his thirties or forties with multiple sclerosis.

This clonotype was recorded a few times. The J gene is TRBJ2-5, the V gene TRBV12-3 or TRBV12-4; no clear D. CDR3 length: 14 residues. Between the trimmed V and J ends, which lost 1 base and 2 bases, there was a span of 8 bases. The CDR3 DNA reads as TGTGCCAGCAGTTTAGATCTACTACAAGAGACCCAGTACTTC. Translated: CASSLDLLQETQYF.

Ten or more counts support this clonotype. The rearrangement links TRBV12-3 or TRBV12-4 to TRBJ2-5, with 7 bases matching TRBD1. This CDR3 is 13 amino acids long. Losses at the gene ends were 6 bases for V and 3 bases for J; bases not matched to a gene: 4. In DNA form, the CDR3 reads TGTGCCAGCAGCAAAGACAGGGAAGAGACCCAGTACTTC. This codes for CASSKDREETQYF.

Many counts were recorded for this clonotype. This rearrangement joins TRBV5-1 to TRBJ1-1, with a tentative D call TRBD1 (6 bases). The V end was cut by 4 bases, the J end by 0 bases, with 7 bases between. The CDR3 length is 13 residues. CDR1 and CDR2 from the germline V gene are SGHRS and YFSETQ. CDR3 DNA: TGCGCCAGCAGCCGGGACATGAACACTGAAGCTTTCTTT. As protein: CASSRDMNTEAFF.

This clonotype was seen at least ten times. In DNA, the CDR3 is TGCAGTGCCCTATTGAGTCAGCGAAGCATACGAGAGACCCAGTACTTC. Its translation: CSALLSQRSIRETQYF. The rearrangement uses TRBV20-1 and TRBJ2-5; D is unresolved. The CDR3 runs to 16 residues. The germline V and J ends were trimmed by 6 bases and 4 bases, with 24 bases remaining between them. In germline, CDR1 is DFQATT, CDR2 SNEGSKA (reference sequence).

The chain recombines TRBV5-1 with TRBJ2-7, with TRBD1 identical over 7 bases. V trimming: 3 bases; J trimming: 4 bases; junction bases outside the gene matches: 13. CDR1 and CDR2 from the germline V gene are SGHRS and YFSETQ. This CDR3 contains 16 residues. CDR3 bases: TGCGCCAGCAGCTCTGGGGTCGACAGGGTGTTTTACGAGCAGTACTTC. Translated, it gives CASSSGVDRVFYEQYF.

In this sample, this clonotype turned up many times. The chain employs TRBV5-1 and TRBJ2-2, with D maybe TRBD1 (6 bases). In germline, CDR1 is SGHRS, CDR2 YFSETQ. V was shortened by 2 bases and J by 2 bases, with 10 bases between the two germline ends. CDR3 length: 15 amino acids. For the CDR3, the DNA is TGCGCCAGCAGCTTTGGGACACTAAACACCGGGGAGCTGTTTTTT. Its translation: CASSFGTLNTGELFF.

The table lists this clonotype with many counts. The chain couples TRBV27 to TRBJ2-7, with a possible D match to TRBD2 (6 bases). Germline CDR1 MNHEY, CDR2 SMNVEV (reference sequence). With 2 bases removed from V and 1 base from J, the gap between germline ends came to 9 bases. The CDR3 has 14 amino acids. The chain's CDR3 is CASSLMRGSYEQYF. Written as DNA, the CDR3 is TGTGCCAGCAGTTTAATGCGGGGTTCCTACGAGCAGTACTTC.

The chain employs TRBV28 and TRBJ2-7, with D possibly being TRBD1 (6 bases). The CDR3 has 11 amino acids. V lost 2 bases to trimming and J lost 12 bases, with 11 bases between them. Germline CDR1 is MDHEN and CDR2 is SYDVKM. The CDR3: CASSLNRAVYF. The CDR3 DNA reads TGTGCCAGCAGTTTAAACAGGGCAGTGTACTTC.

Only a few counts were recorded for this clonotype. The DNA of the CDR3 is TGCGCCAGCAGCCAAGAAGAGGGGGCGCCCGCAGATACGCAGTATTTT. Amino acid sequence: CASSQEEGAPADTQYF. The chain employs TRBV4-3 and TRBJ2-3, with 7 positions matching TRBD1. CDR3 length: 16 residues. Germline V gene lookup returns CDR1 LGHNA and CDR2 YSLEER. J lost 4 bases, V lost 0 bases, and 7 bases had no gene match.

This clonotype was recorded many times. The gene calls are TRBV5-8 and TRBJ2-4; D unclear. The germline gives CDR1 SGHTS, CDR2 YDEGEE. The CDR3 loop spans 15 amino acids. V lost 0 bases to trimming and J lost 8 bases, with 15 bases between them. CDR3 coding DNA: TGTGCCAGCAGCTTGGTCCGTGGAGTAGCAGACATTCAGTACTTC. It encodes CASSLVRGVADIQYF.

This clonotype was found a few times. CDR3 in DNA: TGCAGTGCCAGGACCGGGACTAGTCTAGAGACCCAGTACTTC. It yields the protein CSARTGTSLETQYF. This sequence joins TRBV20-1 and TRBJ2-5; 8 bases are shared with TRBD2. CDR3 size: 14 residues. Trimming at V came to 6 bases and at J to 4 bases, leaving 10 bases not matched to a gene. Germline-derived CDR1 and CDR2 are DFQATT and SNEGSKA (reference sequence).

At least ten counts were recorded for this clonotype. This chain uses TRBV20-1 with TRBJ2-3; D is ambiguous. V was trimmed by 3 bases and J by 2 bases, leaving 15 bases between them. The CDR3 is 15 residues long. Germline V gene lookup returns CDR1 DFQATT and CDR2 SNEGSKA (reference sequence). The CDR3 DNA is TGCAGTGCTAGTCCGCGCTCCGGAGTCACAGATACGCAGTATTTT. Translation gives CSASPRSGVTDTQYF.

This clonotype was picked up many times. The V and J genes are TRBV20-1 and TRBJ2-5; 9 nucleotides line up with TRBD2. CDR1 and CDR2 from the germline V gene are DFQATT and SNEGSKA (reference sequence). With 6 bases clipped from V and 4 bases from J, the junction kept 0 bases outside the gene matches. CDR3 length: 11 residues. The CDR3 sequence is CSALAGETQYF. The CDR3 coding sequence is TGCAGTGCACTAGCGGGAGAGACCCAGTACTTC.

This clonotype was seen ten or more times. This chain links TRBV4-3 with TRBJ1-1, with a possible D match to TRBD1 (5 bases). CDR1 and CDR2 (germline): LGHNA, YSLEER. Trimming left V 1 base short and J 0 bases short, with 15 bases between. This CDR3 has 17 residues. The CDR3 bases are TGCGCCAGCAGCCAAGGGGGGTACAGCCTTATGAACACTGAAGCTTTCTTT. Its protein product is CASSQGGYSLMNTEAFF.

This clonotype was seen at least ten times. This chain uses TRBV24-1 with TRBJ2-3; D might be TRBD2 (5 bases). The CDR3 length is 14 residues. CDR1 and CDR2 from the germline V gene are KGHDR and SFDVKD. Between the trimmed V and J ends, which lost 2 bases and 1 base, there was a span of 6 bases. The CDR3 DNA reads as TGTGCCACCAGTGATTCCGGGGGCACAGATACGCAGTATTTT. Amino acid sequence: CATSDSGGTDTQYF.

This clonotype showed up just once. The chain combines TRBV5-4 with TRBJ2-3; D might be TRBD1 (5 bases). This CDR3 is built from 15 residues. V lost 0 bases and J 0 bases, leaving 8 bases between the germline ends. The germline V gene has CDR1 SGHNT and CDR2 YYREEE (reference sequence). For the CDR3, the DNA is TGTGCCAGCAGCTTGGGCAGGGCCAGCACAGATACGCAGTATTTT. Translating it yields CASSLGRASTDTQYF.

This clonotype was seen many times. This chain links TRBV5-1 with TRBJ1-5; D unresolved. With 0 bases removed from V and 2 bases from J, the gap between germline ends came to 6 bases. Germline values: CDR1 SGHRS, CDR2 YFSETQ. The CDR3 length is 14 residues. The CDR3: CASSLETGNQPQHF. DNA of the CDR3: TGCGCCAGCAGCTTGGAGACGGGCAATCAGCCCCAGCATTTT.

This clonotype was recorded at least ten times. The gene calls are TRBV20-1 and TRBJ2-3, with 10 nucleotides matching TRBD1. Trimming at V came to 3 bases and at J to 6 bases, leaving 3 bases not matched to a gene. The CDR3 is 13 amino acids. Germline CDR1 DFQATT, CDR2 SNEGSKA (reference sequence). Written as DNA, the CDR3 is TGCAGTGCTAGCCCGGGACAGGGGGATACGCAGTATTTT. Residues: CSASPGQGDTQYF.